The 4 T cell receptor beta chains in this list originate from one sample, sequenced in a study of graft-versus-host responses after intestinal transplantation (dated by TCRdb to about 2021). Their specific antigens are unknown. The time point label, as the study defines it: cells obtained before transplantation from donor or recipient. The protocol used for the library was the immunoSEQ multiplex PCR assay. TCRdb re-hosts the immuneACCESS table, in-frame sequences only. Its copies lack some clones; in the studies checked, an unresolved V gene accounts for under half of them, and the cause for the rest is not known. The sample table records around 100,000 clones; 93% of these occur just once. The ten biggest clones cover more than 0.95% of the sample. Source: unstimulated CD8+ T cells sorted from spleen or lymph node cells, taken before intestinal transplant. These receptor sequences come from a human donor who received an intestinal transplant.

The gene calls are TRBV6-5 and TRBJ2-7, with a possible D match to TRBD1 (7 bases). This CDR3 region has 14 residues. Germline V lookup: CDR1 MNHEY, CDR2 SVGAGI. V was cut by 6 bases and J by 5 bases, with 17 bases left in between. CDR3 loop: CASSDQQGGDEQYF. CDR3 DNA sequence: TGTGCCAGCAGCGACCAGCAGGGGGGCGACGAGCAGTACTTC.

The chain is built from TRBV11-2 and TRBJ2-1; 7 bases are a match to TRBD1. The CDR3 is made up of 16 amino acids. V was clipped by 5 bases and J by 6 bases; unmatched bases: 13. Per germline, CDR1 SGHAT and CDR2 FQNNGV. The CDR3 is CASSLYRQGNSNEQFF. The CDR3 DNA reads as TGTGCCAGCAGCCTCTACCGACAGGGAAATTCCAATGAGCAGTTCTTC.

The CDR3 sequence: CASSQYSESYTYEQYF. The CDR3 bases are TGCGCCAGCAGCCAATACTCGGAATCGTATACCTACGAGCAGTACTTC. J is TRBJ2-7 and V is TRBV4-3; D unresolved. V was cut by 2 bases and J by 2 bases, with 16 bases left in between. The CDR3 is made up of 16 amino acids. CDR1 is LGHNA, CDR2 YSLEER, per germline.

This chain joins TRBV5-4 and TRBJ1-1; D remains ambiguous. Per the germline V gene, CDR1 is SGHNT and CDR2 is YYREEE (reference sequence). CDR3 length equals 15 residues. The V end was cut by 5 bases, the J end by 0 bases, with 14 bases between. The CDR3 region has the DNA TGTGCCAGCAGTTCCGGGCCGGGATTGAACACTGAAGCTTTCTTT. It specifies CASSSGPGLNTEAFF.